A single sample is the source of the 25 T cell receptor beta chains below, sequenced in a study of blood T cell repertoires in COVID-19. The assay was immunoSEQ multiplex PCR, and TCRdb's table has in-frame clones only and misses some. The repertoire has 60,000 to 85,000 clones, approximately 87% of them found once; the top ten carry approximately 4.4%. Material: peripheral blood. The receptor source for this set is a man aged 50-60 years with active COVID-19.

The rearrangement links TRBV5-1 to TRBJ2-7; D is perhaps TRBD1 (6 bases). V lost 0 bases to trimming and J lost 3 bases, with 10 bases between them. The CDR3 is 14 amino acids. In germline, CDR1 is SGHRS, CDR2 YFSETQ. The CDR3 is CASSLGQVGYEQYF. As DNA, the CDR3 is TGCGCCAGCAGCTTGGGACAGGTGGGCTACGAGCAGTACTTC.

The V gene is TRBV4-1, the J gene TRBJ2-7; D possibly corresponds to TRBD2 (6 bases). This CDR3 region has 14 residues. CDR1 is MGHRA and CDR2 is YSYEKL in the germline V gene. Between the trimmed V and J ends, which lost 4 bases and 7 bases, there was a span of 17 bases. Written as DNA, the CDR3 is TGCGCCAGCAGCCGGCTAGCCCATCGGGGGGAGCAGTACTTC. As protein: CASSRLAHRGEQYF.

The chain combines TRBV4-2 with TRBJ2-3, with 8 bases lining up with TRBD2. V was pared by 4 bases and J by 1 base, with 7 bases of the junction left unmatched. Germline assignment: CDR1 LGHNA and CDR2 YNFKEQ. This CDR3 region has 16 residues. Here the CDR3 DNA reads TGTGCCAGCAGCCGACTACCGGGAGGGGGCACAGATACGCAGTATTTT. Its protein is CASSRLPGGGTDTQYF.

The chain links TRBV10-3 to TRBJ2-7, with 7 bases fitting TRBD2. V lost 10 bases, J lost 0 bases, and 6 bases stayed unmatched. Looked up from germline, CDR1 is ENHRY and CDR2 is SYGVKD. There are 13 residues in the CDR3. CDR3 nucleotides: TGTGCCACGGGCGGGAGACCCTCCTACGAGCAGTACTTC. Its translation: CATGGRPSYEQYF.

The gene calls are TRBV9 and TRBJ1-1; D gene unclear. V lost 3 bases to trimming and J lost 8 bases, with 23 bases between them. CDR3 length equals 16 residues. Looked up from germline, CDR1 is SGDLS and CDR2 is YYNGEE. CDR3 nucleotides: TGTGCCAGCAGCGCCGGCCTCACGTCTACTAGGGAGGAAGCTTTCTTT. Amino acid sequence: CASSAGLTSTREEAFF.

This rearrangement joins TRBV28 to TRBJ1-4; D is perhaps TRBD1 (5 bases). Germline CDR1 MDHEN, CDR2 SYDVKM. The ends were cut back, 6 bases at V and 3 bases at J, with 14 bases in the middle. The CDR3 consists of 15 residues. For the CDR3, the DNA is TGTGCCAGCAGCGCTGGAGGGGTGGCTAATGAAAAACTGTTTTTT. Protein product: CASSAGGVANEKLFF.

This rearrangement joins TRBV11-3 to TRBJ2-5, with D maybe TRBD2 (6 bases). Germline CDR1 is SGHNT and CDR2 is YENEEA. The CDR3 has 16 residues. Trimming removed 7 bases at V and 5 bases at J, with 23 bases between. The CDR3 here is CASTADGGPWGETQYF. The CDR3 coding sequence is TGTGCCAGCACCGCTGACGGGGGACCATGGGGGGAGACCCAGTACTTC. Drawing the rest from reference TRBV11-3 and TRBJ2-5, the complete variable domain is EAGVVQSPRYKIIEKKQPVAFWCNPISGHNTLYWYLQNLGQGPELLIRYENEEAVDDSQLPKDRFSAERLKGVDSTLKIQPAELGDSAVYLCASTADGGPWGETQYFGPGTRLLVL.

The count of this clone is one. The rearrangement joins TRBV29-1 to TRBJ2-3, with 9 bases matching TRBD2. CDR3 length: 15 amino acids. Germline V lookup: CDR1 SQVTM, CDR2 ANQGSEA. The trim removed 5 bases at V and 1 base at J, leaving 7 bases unmatched. CDR3 region: CSVRKTSGGTDTQYF. CDR3 in DNA: TGCAGCGTTCGAAAGACTAGCGGTGGCACAGATACGCAGTATTTT.

The CDR3 spells CASSQTIGTDTQYF. The DNA of the CDR3 is TGTGCCAGCTCCCAGACAATAGGCACAGATACGCAGTATTTT. The chain couples TRBV18 to TRBJ2-3; D gene ambiguous. CDR3 length: 14 residues. With 6 bases removed from V and 1 base from J, the gap between germline ends came to 11 bases. CDR1 KGHSH and CDR2 LQKENI come from the germline V gene.

The chain recombines TRBV27 with TRBJ1-2; 8 bases agree with TRBD1. Germline-derived CDR1 and CDR2 are MNHEY and SMNVEV (reference sequence). The CDR3 is 17 residues long. After removal of 5 bases from V and 3 bases from J, the junction contained 14 bases not matched to a gene. The CDR3: CASSRDRGSPRDYGYTF. As DNA, the CDR3 is TGTGCCAGCAGTCGAGACAGGGGATCCCCTCGGGACTATGGCTACACCTTC.

This clone was seen a single time. J is TRBJ2-3 and V is TRBV5-1; D may be TRBD2 (6 bases). Trimming took off 4 bases at V and 3 bases at J, with 15 bases between the two ends. Per the germline V gene, CDR1 is SGHRS and CDR2 is YFSETQ. The length of the CDR3 is 15 residues. The CDR3 DNA follows: TGCGCCAGCAGCCTGCAGGCGGGGAAGACAGATACGCAGTATTTT. Encoded protein: CASSLQAGKTDTQYF.

The CDR3 is CASSVDGGEVGEQYF. The CDR3 nucleotides read TGTGCCAGCAGCGTAGATGGCGGGGAGGTTGGCGAGCAGTACTTC. This chain joins TRBV9 and TRBJ2-7, with D possibly TRBD2 on 6 matching bases. V gave up 0 bases and J gave up 6 bases, with 16 bases separating them. CDR1 and CDR2 (germline): SGDLS, YYNGEE. This CDR3 is built from 15 residues.

The chain is built from TRBV5-1 and TRBJ1-1; D call uncertain. This CDR3 comprises 14 residues. V lost 0 bases and J 4 bases, leaving 10 bases between the germline ends. Per the germline V gene, CDR1 is SGHRS and CDR2 is YFSETQ. DNA of the CDR3: TGCGCCAGCAGCTTGGGACAATTAAGCACTGAAGCTTTCTTT. It translates to CASSLGQLSTEAFF.

The chain joins TRBV12-5 to TRBJ2-2; the D is unclear. Trimming took 3 bases from V and 1 from J, leaving 12 bases between them. The CDR3 spans 16 residues. Germline CDR1 reads LGHNT; CDR2 reads FRNRAP. Here the CDR3 reads CASGLGASRNTGELFF. Written as DNA, the CDR3 is TGTGCTAGTGGTTTAGGAGCTTCCCGGAACACCGGGGAGCTGTTTTTT. Full variable domain (missing parts from reference TRBV12-5 and TRBJ2-2): DARVTQTPRHKVTEMGQEVTMRCQPILGHNTVFWYRQTMMQGLELLAYFRNRAPLDDSGMPKDRFSAEMPDATLATLKIQPSEPRDSAVYFCASGLGASRNTGELFFGEGSRLTVL.

In its sample, this clone was seen a few times. The rearrangement uses TRBV27 and TRBJ1-6, with 7 bases aligning to TRBD1. Germline loops: CDR1 MNHEY, CDR2 SMNVEV (reference sequence). There are 15 residues in the CDR3. The trim removed 5 bases at V and 10 bases at J, leaving 11 bases unmatched. The CDR3 DNA follows: TGTGCCAGCAGTAAGAACCGGGACAGCGGGTCACCCCTCCACTTT. The encoded protein is CASSKNRDSGSPLHF.

This chain joins TRBV2 and TRBJ1-1; D remains unclear. From germline, CDR1 is SNHLY and CDR2 FYNNEI. V was cut by 6 bases and J by 5 bases, with 10 bases left in between. This CDR3 has 12 amino acids. The CDR3 coding sequence is TGTGCCAGCAGGGGCAGAATGACTGAAGCTTTCTTT. Amino acids: CASRGRMTEAFF.

V gene TRBV24-1 combines with J gene TRBJ2-4, with 7 bases identical to TRBD1. CDR1 is KGHDR, CDR2 SFDVKD, per germline. V lost 4 bases and J lost 7; bases outside the gene matches: 3. This CDR3 is built from 13 residues. The CDR3 is CATSERQGNIQYF. The CDR3 nucleotides read TGTGCCACCAGTGAACGACAGGGCAACATTCAGTACTTC.

The CDR3 DNA reads as TGCAGCGTGGAAACAGGGGAGCACACAGATACGCAGTATTTT. Its translation is CSVETGEHTDTQYF. The chain joins TRBV29-1 to TRBJ2-3, with TRBD1 identical over 7 bases. This CDR3 contains 14 residues. The germline V gene has CDR1 SQVTM and CDR2 ANQGSEA. The V segment lost 6 bases and the J segment 2 bases; nucleotides outside the gene matches: 8.

This chain connects TRBV5-1 to TRBJ2-7, with TRBD2 matching over 10 bases. V was clipped by 5 bases and J by 3 bases; unmatched bases: 14. Germline V gene lookup returns CDR1 SGHRS and CDR2 YFSETQ. The CDR3 contains 17 residues. The CDR3 loop is CASRPGTSDVVYYEQYF. The CDR3 nucleotides are TGCGCCAGCAGACCCGGGACTAGCGATGTCGTTTACTACGAGCAGTACTTC.

The V gene is TRBV6-5, the J gene TRBJ2-5; perhaps TRBD2 as D (5 bases). Germline values: CDR1 MNHEY, CDR2 SVGAGI. This CDR3 has 12 amino acids. V shed 9 bases and J shed 7 bases, with 15 bases lying between them. The CDR3 sequence: CASMADAGTQYF. The CDR3 DNA is TGTGCCAGTATGGCTGATGCGGGGACCCAGTACTTC.

Worth noting for this clone: Other nucleotide sequences in the sample specify the same CDR3. CDR3 sequence reads: CASSYSRSYEQYF. In DNA, the CDR3 is TGTGCCAGCAGTTACAGTCGGTCCTACGAGCAGTACTTC. The V and J genes are TRBV6-2 or TRBV6-3 and TRBJ2-7, with D uncertain. V was pared by 2 bases and J by 1 base, with 6 bases between. This CDR3 contains 13 residues. Per the germline V gene, CDR1 is MNHEY and CDR2 is SVGEGT.

J is TRBJ2-7 and V is TRBV11-2, with 8 bases aligning to TRBD2. Trimming at V came to 2 bases and at J to 4 bases, leaving 7 bases not matched to a gene. CDR3 length: 15 residues. CDR1 SGHAT and CDR2 FQNNGV come from the germline V gene. The CDR3 reads CASSLTQREIYEQYF. The CDR3 region has the DNA TGTGCCAGCAGCTTAACCCAGCGGGAGATTTACGAGCAGTACTTC.

The chain uses TRBV24-1 and TRBJ2-5, with D tentatively TRBD1 (6 bases). The V and J ends lost 4 bases and 4 bases respectively, with 12 bases between them. The CDR3 totals 14 residues. Germline lookup yields CDR1 KGHDR and CDR2 SFDVKD. As DNA, the CDR3 is TGTGCCACCAGTGAGGCAGGGGTAGCAGAGACCCAGTACTTC. This codes for CATSEAGVAETQYF.

This clone was picked up one time. The J gene is TRBJ1-5, the V gene TRBV28; TRBD1 is a possible D gene (5 bases). Trimming cost V 2 bases and J 1 base, with 9 bases left between them. CDR3 length equals 15 residues. The germline V gene has CDR1 MDHEN and CDR2 SYDVKM. CDR3: CASSLNGGSNQPQHF. The CDR3 nucleotides read TGTGCCAGCAGTTTAAACGGGGGGAGCAATCAGCCCCAGCATTTT. Filled out from reference TRBV28 and TRBJ1-5, the complete variable domain reads DVKVTQSSRYLVKRTGEKVFLECVQDMDHENMFWYRQDPGLGLRLIYFSYDVKMKEKGDIPEGYSVSREKKERFSLILESASTNQTSMYLCASSLNGGSNQPQHFGDGTRLSIL.

This chain connects TRBV3-1 (or the pseudogene TRBV3-2) to TRBJ2-1, with 9 bases that match TRBD2. The CDR3 runs to 17 residues. Trimming took 1 base from V and 1 from J; bases not matched to a gene: 5. Germline-derived CDR1 and CDR2 are LGHDT and YNNKEL (reference sequence). For the CDR3, the DNA is TGTGCCAGCAGCCAAGTCCAGCGGGGGGCTTCCTACAATGAGCAGTTCTTC. Protein sequence: CASSQVQRGASYNEQFF.